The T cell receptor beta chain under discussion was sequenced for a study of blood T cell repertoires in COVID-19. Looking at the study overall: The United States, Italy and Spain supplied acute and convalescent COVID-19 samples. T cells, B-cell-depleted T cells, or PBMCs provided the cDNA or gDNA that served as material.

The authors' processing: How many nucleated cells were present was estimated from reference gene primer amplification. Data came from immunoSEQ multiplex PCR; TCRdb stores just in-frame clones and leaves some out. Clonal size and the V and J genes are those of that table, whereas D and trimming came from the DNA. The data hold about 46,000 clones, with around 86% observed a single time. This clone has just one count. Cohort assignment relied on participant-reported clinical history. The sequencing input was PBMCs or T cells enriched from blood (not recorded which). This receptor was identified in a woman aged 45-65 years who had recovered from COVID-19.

CDR3 bases: TGTGCCAGCAGGCGGGACGATGCGGCTGAAGCTTTCTTT. This translates into CASRRDDAAEAFF. The chain employs TRBV6-1 and TRBJ1-1, with TRBD1 as a possible D gene (5 bases). The V gene's germline CDR1 is MNHNS and CDR2 SASEGT. Trimming left V 6 bases short and J 6 bases short, with 14 bases between. CDR3 length: 13 residues.